The text below deals with one T cell receptor (beta chain). Its target is unknown. Investigators reverse transcribed all isolated RNA, so they sequenced expressed TCRB transcripts. Repertoires were generated with immunoSEQ multiplex PCR, while TCRdb's copy carries only in-frame clones and drops some. The sample contains some 200,000 clones, 16% of which appear only once. This entry is derived from a study of beta chain features in type 1 diabetes. The wider study: Comparable age, gender and cell yields were observed in patients relative to healthy donors.

The V and J ends lost 2 bases and 0 bases respectively, with 8 bases between them. Germline-derived CDR1 and CDR2 are LGHNA and YSLEER. The CDR3 extends over 14 amino acids. Overall study findings and caveats: No resolution was reached here on whether HLA type influences TCRB rearrangement. Naive, central memory and Treg TCRB repertoires seemed to resemble each other more closely in patients than they did in healthy donors. Shorter TCRB CDR3s, moderately but significantly so, were found in Type 1 diabetes patients in all four CD4+ subsets.

The J gene is TRBJ2-7, the V gene TRBV4-3; D not resolved. The sample taken for sequencing was naive CD4+ T cells from blood. The clonotype originates from a man in his thirties or forties with type 1 diabetes. Here the CDR3 DNA reads TGCGCCAGCAGCCAAAGTTTGATCTCCTACGAGCAGTACTTC. Translating it yields CASSQSLISYEQYF.